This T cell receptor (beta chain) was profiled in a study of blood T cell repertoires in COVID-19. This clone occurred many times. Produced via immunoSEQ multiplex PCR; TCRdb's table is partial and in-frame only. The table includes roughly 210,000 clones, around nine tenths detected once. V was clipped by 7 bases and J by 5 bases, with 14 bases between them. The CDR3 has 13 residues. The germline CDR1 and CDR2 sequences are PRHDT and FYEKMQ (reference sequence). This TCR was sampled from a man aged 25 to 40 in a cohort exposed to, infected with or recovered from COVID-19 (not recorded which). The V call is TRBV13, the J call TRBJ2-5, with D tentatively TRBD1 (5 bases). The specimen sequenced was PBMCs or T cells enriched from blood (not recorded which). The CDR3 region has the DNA TGTGCCAGCACCGTCCAGGGTCAGGAGACCCAGTACTTC. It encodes CASTVQGQETQYF.